This T cell receptor (beta chain) was profiled in a study of blood T cell repertoires in COVID-19 (dated by TCRdb to between 2020 and 2021). The study in broad terms: Samples from collaborators originated in the United States, Italy and Spain and spanned both the acute and convalescent phases of COVID-19. The material from the prospective study consisted of cDNA or gDNA derived from T cells, B-cell-depleted T cells, or PBMCs. Deeply sampled blood TCRbeta repertoires from subjects exposed to, actively infected with, or recovered from COVID-19 were included in the dataset. A freely available public database, intended as a resource for researchers studying the immune response to SARS-CoV-2, is where the repertoires were released. Samples came from the ongoing ImmuneRACE study (first 160 participants) plus 1,254 subjects from 6 global collaborators. Nearly every sample came with metadata listing a de-identified subject ID, COVID-19 status, age in years and sex. Where available, HLA class I and class II types were taken from metadata supplied by the sample provider and were not determined by assay-based typing.

TCRbeta CDR3 regions were amplified from genomic DNA by means of the immunoSEQ Assay, a bias-controlled multiplex PCR. The authors' pipeline ran thus. The number of nucleated cells in each sample was estimated by amplification of reference gene primers within the assay. To quantify the absolute abundance of each unique TCRbeta CDR3 rearrangement, sequence reads were collapsed and filtered. For each sample, productive Simpson clonality was calculated by taking the square root of Simpson's diversity index across productive rearrangements. In its TCRdb copy, this immuneACCESS table keeps in-frame sequences only and misses some clones. Where compared with another copy, unresolved V genes explain less than half of these, and the others have no known cause. V, J and clone size reflect that table, while D and trimming were determined from the DNA. Recorded for this sample are 150,000 to 200,000 clones; 80% to 90% of them occurred a single time. The ten largest make up 11% of the sample.

General study outcomes and caveats: The amount of clinical and demographic metadata varied by source and participant and was provided uncurated.

CDR1 and CDR2 are drawn from the germline V gene: MNHEY, SVGAGI. The CDR3, cysteine through phenylalanine, is 15 amino acids long. The entry retains the CDR3 DNA only, 45 bases that are in frame from base 1. V has 6 bases trimmed and J has 8 bases trimmed; junction bases matching no gene number 9. Each collaborating institution followed its own protocols to collect whole blood in K2EDTA tubes. For TCRbeta analysis, collaborator samples were shipped as frozen whole blood, as isolated PBMCs, or as DNA extracted from either sample type. In the case of this clone: There is no known antigen for this receptor. One base away there is no much larger clone; base qualities are not given.

The sequenced material came from peripheral blood. This sequence uses TRBV6-5 and TRBJ1-6; TRBD1 lines up with 8 middle nucleotides. This sequence was found in a human donor in a cohort sampled during active COVID-19. The CDR3 region reads CASRTLTGGYSPLHF. The nucleotides read TGTGCCAGCAGAACACTTACAGGGGGGTATTCACCCCTCCACTTT.